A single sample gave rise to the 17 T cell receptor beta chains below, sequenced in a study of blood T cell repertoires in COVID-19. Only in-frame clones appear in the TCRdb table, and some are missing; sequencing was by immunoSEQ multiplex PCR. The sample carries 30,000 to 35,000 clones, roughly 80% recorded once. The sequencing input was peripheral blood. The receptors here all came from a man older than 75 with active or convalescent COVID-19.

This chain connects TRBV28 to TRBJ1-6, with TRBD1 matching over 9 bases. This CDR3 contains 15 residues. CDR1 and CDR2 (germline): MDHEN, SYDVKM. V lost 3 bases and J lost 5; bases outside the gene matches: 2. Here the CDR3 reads CASSFGDRDNSPLHF. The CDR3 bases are TGTGCCAGCAGTTTTGGGGACAGGGATAATTCACCCCTCCACTTT.

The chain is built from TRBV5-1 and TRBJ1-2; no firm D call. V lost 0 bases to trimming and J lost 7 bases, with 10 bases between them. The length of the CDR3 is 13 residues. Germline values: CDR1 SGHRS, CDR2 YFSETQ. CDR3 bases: TGCGCCAGCAGCTTGGTCCCAGGTGGTGGCTACACCTTC. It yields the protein CASSLVPGGGYTF.

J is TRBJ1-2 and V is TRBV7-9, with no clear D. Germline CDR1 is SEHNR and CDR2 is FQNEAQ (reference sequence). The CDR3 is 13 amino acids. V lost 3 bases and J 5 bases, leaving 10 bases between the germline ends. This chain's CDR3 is CASSFDTTYGYTF. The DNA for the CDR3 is TGTGCCAGCAGCTTCGATACCACATATGGCTACACCTTC. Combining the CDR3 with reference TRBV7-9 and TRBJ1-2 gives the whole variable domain DTGVSQNPRHKITKRGQNVTFRCDPISEHNRLYWYRQTLGQGPEFLTYFQNEAQLEKSRLLSDRFSAERPKGSFSTLEIQRTEQGDSAMYLCASSFDTTYGYTFGSGTRLTVV.

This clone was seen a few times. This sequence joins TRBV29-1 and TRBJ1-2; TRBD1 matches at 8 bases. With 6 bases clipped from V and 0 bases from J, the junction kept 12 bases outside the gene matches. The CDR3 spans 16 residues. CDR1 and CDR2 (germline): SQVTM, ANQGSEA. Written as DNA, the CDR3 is TGCAGCGTAGCACCGGGACAGGATCTCCCTAACTATGGCTACACCTTC. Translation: CSVAPGQDLPNYGYTF.

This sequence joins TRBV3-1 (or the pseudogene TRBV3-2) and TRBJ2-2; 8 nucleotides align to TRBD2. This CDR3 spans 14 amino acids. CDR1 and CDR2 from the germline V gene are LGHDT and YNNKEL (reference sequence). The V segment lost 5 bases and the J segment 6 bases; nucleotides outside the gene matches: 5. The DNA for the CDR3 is TGTGCCAGCAGCATTACTAGCGGATCCGGGGAGCTGTTTTTT. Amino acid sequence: CASSITSGSGELFF.

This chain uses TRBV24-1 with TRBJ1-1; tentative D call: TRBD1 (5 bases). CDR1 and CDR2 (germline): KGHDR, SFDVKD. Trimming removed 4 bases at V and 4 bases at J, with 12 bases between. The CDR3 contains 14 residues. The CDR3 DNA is TGTGCCACCAGTGAGACAGCCTACCCCACTGAAGCTTTCTTT. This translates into CATSETAYPTEAFF.

CDR3 sequence: CAIRGGSMGNEQFF. CDR3 nucleotide sequence: TGTGCCATCAGGGGCGGGAGTATGGGGAATGAGCAGTTCTTC. This chain joins TRBV10-3 and TRBJ2-1; TRBD2 aligns across 7 bases. CDR1 and CDR2 (germline): ENHRY, SYGVKD. The V segment lost 6 bases and the J segment 7 bases; nucleotides outside the gene matches: 9. CDR3 length: 14 amino acids.

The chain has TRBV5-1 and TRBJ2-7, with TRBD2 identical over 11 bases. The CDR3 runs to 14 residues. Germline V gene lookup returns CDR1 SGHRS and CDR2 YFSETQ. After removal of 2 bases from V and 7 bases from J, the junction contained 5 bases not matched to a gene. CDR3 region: CASSFTSGSREQYF. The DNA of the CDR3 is TGCGCCAGCAGCTTCACTAGCGGGAGTAGGGAGCAGTACTTC.

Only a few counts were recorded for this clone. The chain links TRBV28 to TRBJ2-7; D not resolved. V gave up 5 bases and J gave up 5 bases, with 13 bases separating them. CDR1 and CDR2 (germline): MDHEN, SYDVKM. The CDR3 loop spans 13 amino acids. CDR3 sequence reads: CASSSQVLNEQYF. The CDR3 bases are TGTGCCAGCAGTAGTCAGGTTCTCAACGAGCAGTACTTC.

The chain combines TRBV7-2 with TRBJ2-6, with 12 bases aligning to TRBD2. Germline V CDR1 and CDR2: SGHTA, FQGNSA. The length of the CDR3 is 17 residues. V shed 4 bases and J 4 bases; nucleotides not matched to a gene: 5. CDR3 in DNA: TGTGCCAGCAGCTCTAGCGGGAGGGCCGCCGGGGCCAACGTCCTGACTTTC. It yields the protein CASSSSGRAAGANVLTF.

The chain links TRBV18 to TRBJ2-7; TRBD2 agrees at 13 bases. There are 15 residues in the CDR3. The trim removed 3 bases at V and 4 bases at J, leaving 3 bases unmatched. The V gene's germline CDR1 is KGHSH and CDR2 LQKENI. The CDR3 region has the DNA TGTGCCAGCTCACCCGGGACTAGCGGGGCTTACGAGCAGTACTTC. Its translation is CASSPGTSGAYEQYF. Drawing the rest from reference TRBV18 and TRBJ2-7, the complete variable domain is NAGVMQNPRHLVRRRGQEARLRCSPMKGHSHVYWYRQLPEEGLKFMVYLQKENIIDESGMPKERFSAEFPKEGPSILRIQQVVRGDSAAYFCASSPGTSGAYEQYFGPGTRLTVT.

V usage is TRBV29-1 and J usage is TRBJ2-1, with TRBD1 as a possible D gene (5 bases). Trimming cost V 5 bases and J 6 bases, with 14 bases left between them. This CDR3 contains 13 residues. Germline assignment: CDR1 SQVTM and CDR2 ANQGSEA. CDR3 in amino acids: CSVLLDRSNEQFF. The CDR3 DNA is TGCAGCGTTCTCCTCGACAGATCCAATGAGCAGTTCTTC.

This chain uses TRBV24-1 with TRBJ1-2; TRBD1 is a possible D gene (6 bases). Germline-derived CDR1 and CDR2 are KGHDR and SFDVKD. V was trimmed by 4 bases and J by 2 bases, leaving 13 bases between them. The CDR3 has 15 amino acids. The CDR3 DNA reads TGTGCCACCAGTGACCGGACAGAAGACAACTATGGCTACACCTTC. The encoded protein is CATSDRTEDNYGYTF.

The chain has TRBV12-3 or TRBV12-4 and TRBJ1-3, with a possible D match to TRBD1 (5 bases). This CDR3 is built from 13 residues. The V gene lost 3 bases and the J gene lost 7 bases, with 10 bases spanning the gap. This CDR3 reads CASSFGWGNTIYF. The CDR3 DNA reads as TGTGCCAGCAGTTTCGGATGGGGCAACACCATATATTTT.

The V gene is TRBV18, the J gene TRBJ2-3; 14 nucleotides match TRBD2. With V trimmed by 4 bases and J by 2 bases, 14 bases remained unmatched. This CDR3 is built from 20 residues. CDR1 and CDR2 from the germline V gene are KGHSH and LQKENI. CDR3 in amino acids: CASSLPRGTSGSYNTDTQYF. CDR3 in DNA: TGTGCCAGCTCACTCCCTAGGGGGACTAGCGGGAGTTACAACACAGATACGCAGTATTTT.

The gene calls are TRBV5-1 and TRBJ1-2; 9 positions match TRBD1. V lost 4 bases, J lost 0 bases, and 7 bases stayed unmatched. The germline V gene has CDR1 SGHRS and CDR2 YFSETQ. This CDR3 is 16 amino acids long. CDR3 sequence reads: CASSARDRATNYGYTF. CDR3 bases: TGCGCCAGCAGCGCCCGGGACAGGGCGACTAACTATGGCTACACCTTC. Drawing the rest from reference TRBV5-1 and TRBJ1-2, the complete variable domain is KAGVTQTPRYLIKTRGQQVTLSCSPISGHRSVSWYQQTPGQGLQFLFEYFSETQRNKGNFPGRFSGRQFSNSRSEMNVSTLELGDSALYLCASSARDRATNYGYTFGSGTRLTVV.

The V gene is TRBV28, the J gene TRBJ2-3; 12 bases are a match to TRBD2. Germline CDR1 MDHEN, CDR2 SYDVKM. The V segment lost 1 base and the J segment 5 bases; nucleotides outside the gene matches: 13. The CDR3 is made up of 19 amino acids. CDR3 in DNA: TGTGCCAGCAGTTTATTGCTAGCGGGAGGGCTTCGGTCCCTAGATACGCAGTATTTT. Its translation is CASSLLLAGGLRSLDTQYF.